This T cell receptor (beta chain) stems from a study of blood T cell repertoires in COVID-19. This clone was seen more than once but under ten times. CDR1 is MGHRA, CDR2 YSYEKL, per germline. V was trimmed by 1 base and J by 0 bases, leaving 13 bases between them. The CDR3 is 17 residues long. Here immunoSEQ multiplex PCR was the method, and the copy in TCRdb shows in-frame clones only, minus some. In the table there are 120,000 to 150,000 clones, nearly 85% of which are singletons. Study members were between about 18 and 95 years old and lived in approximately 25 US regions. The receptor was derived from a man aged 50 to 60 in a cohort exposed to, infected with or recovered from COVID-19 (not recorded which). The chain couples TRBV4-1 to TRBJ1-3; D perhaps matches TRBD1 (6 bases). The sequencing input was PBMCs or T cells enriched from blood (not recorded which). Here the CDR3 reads CASSQAQGRDSGNTIYF. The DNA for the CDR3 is TGCGCCAGCAGCCAAGCACAGGGACGAGACTCTGGAAACACCATATATTTT.